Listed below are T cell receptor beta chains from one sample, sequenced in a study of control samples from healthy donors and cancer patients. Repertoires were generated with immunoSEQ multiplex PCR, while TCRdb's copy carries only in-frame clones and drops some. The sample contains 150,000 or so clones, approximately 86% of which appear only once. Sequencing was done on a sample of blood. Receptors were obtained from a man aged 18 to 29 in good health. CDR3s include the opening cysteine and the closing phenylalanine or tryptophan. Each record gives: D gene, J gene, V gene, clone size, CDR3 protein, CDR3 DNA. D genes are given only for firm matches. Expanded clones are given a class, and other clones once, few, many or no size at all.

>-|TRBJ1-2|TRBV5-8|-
CASSFTPGRNYGYTF
TGTGCCAGCAGCTTTACCCCAGGGCGTAACTATGGCTACACCTTC
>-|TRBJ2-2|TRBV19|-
CASSMGSGTGELFF
TGTGCCAGTAGTATGGGGAGCGGCACCGGGGAGCTGTTTTTT
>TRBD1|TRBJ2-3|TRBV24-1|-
CATSDQIYRDRDTDTQYF
TGTGCCACCAGTGATCAGATTTACCGGGACAGGGACACAGATACGCAGTATTTT
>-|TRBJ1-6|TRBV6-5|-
CASSYSMAGNSPLHF
TGTGCCAGCAGTTACTCGATGGCGGGTAATTCACCCCTCCACTTT
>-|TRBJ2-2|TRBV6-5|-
CASKRGHTGELFF
TGTGCCAGCAAAAGGGGCCACACCGGGGAGCTGTTTTTT
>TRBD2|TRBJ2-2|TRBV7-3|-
CASRLSGANTGELFF
TGTGCCAGCAGACTGAGCGGGGCGAACACCGGGGAGCTGTTTTTT
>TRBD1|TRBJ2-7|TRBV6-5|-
CASRRPGQVYEQYF
TGTGCCAGCAGGAGGCCGGGACAGGTCTACGAGCAGTACTTC
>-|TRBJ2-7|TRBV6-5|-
CASSYQGRHEQYF
TGTGCCAGCAGTTACCAGGGGAGGCACGAGCAGTACTTC
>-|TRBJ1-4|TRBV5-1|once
CASSLTGEGEKLFF
TGCGCCAGCAGCTTGACGGGGGAGGGGGAAAAACTGTTTTTT
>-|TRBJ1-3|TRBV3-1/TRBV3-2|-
CASSQGLLGDTIYF
TGTGCCAGCAGCCAAGGACTCCTGGGGGACACCATATATTTT
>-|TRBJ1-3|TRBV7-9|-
CASDLLLQGSSGNTIYF
TGTGCCAGCGACTTACTGCTTCAGGGGAGCTCTGGAAACACCATATATTTT
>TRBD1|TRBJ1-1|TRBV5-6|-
CASSFDGFRQDDRDTEAFF
TGTGCCAGCAGCTTTGATGGTTTCAGACAGGACGACAGGGACACTGAAGCTTTCTTT
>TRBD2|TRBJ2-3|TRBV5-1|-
CASQLADSTDTQYF
TGCGCCAGCCAGCTAGCGGACAGCACAGATACGCAGTATTTT
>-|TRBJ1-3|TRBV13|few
CASSPLGSSGNTIYF
TGTGCCAGCAGCCCCCTGGGGAGCTCTGGAAACACCATATATTTT
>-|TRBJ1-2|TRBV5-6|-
CASSLAAPYGYTF
TGTGCCAGCAGCTTGGCCGCGCCCTATGGCTACACCTTC
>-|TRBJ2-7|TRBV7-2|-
CASSLLTPPPAEQYF
TGTGCCAGCAGCCTACTCACCCCACCCCCCGCCGAGCAGTACTTC
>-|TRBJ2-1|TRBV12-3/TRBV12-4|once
CASSLGQRLEQFF
TGTGCCAGCAGTTTAGGACAGCGGCTCGAGCAGTTCTTC
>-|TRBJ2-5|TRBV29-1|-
CSVAEGDRQETQYF
TGCAGCGTTGCCGAGGGCGATAGGCAAGAGACCCAGTACTTC
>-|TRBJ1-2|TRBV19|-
CASSDGLSNYGYTF
TGTGCCAGTTCGGACGGACTTTCTAACTATGGCTACACCTTC
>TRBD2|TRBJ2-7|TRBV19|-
CASSIRLAGDPSGPYEQYF
TGTGCCAGTAGCATCAGACTAGCGGGGGACCCCTCCGGACCCTACGAGCAGTACTTC
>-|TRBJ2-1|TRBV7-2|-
CASTRGLPNEQFF
TGTGCCAGCACTCGCGGACTTCCCAATGAGCAGTTCTTC
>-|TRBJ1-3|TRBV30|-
CAWVRGAPGNTIYF
TGTGCCTGGGTTCGGGGGGCCCCAGGAAACACCATATATTTT
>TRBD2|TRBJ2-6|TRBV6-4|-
CASSDLGLGVANVLTF
TGTGCCAGCAGTGACTTAGGACTAGGTGTTGCCAACGTCCTGACTTTC
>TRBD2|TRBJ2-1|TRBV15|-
CATSRRGSGGDEQFF
TGTGCCACCAGCAGGCGGGGGTCGGGTGGGGATGAGCAGTTCTTC
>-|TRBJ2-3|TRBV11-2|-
CASSLTDTQYF
TGTGCCAGCAGCTTAACCGATACGCAGTATTTT
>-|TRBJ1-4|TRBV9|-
CASSGGAAEKLFF
TGTGCCAGCAGCGGGGGGGCGGCTGAAAAACTGTTTTTT
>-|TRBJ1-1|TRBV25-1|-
CASSPVQGSNTEAFF
TGTGCCAGCAGCCCCGTCCAGGGCTCCAACACTGAAGCTTTCTTT
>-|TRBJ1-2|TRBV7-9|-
CASSLLGYRDYGYTF
TGTGCCAGCAGCTTATTGGGCTACAGGGACTATGGCTACACCTTC
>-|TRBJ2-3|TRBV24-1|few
CATSPSWADTQYF
TGTGCCACCAGTCCTTCTTGGGCAGATACGCAGTATTTT
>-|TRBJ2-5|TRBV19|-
CASSAGHLETQYF
TGTGCCAGTAGTGCCGGACACTTGGAGACCCAGTACTTC
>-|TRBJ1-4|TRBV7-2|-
CASSLGGAGEKLFF
TGTGCCAGCAGCTTAGGTGGCGCGGGGGAAAAACTGTTTTTT
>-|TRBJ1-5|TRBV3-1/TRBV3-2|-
CASSQDLAEDQPQHF
TGTGCCAGCAGCCAAGATTTGGCAGAAGATCAGCCCCAGCATTTT
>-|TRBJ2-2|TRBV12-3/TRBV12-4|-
CASSFHSSGELFF
TGTGCCAGCAGTTTCCACTCTAGCGGGGAGCTGTTTTTT
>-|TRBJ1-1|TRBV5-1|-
CASSLGPRGGTEAFF
TGCGCCAGCAGCTTGGGCCCTCGGGGAGGCACTGAAGCTTTCTTT
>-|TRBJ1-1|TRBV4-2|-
CASSQSDDRQVGAFF
TGTGCCAGCAGCCAGTCCGATGATCGACAGGTGGGAGCTTTCTTT
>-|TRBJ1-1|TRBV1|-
CTSSQDGGTENTEAFF
TGCACCAGCAGCCAAGATGGGGGGACAGAAAACACTGAAGCTTTCTTT
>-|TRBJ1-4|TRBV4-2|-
CASSLSLATNEKLFF
TGTGCCAGCAGCCTATCACTTGCAACTAATGAAAAACTGTTTTTT
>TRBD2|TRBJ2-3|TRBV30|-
CAWNTAGVADTQYF
TGTGCCTGGAACACGGCGGGGGTTGCAGATACGCAGTATTTT
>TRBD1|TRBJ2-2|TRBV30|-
CALYRGSGELFF
TGTGCCTTATACAGGGGAAGCGGGGAGCTGTTTTTT
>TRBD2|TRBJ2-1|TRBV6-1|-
CASSVGFSGGASPYNEQFF
TGTGCCAGCAGTGTGGGATTTAGCGGGGGGGCATCCCCCTACAATGAGCAGTTCTTC
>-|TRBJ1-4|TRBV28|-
CASKETDNEKLFF
TGTGCCAGCAAGGAGACAGACAATGAAAAACTGTTTTTT
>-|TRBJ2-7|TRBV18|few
CASSHGISYEQYF
TGTGCCAGCTCCCACGGGATATCCTACGAGCAGTACTTC
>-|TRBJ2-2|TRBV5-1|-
CASSLDGGGGELFF
TGCGCCAGCAGCTTGGATGGGGGCGGCGGGGAGCTGTTTTTT
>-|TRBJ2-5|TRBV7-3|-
CASSPSGGRGETQYF
TGTGCCAGCAGCCCAAGTGGGGGCCGCGGAGAGACCCAGTACTTC
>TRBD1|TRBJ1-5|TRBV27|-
CASSLSGTGNQPQHF
TGTGCCAGCAGTTTATCCGGGACAGGCAATCAGCCCCAGCATTTT
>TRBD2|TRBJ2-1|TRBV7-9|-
CASSVGTSGYNEQFF
TGTGCCAGCAGCGTAGGGACTAGCGGCTACAATGAGCAGTTCTTC
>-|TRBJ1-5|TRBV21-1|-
CASSKGSEGGGWDQPQHF
TGTGCCAGCAGCAAAGGGTCCGAGGGAGGAGGGTGGGATCAGCCCCAGCATTTT
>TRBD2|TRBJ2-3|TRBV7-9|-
CATGASGNTDTQYF
TGTGCCACGGGAGCTAGCGGAAATACAGATACGCAGTATTTT
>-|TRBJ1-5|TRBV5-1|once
CASSLAGGAGQPQHF
TGCGCCAGCAGCTTGGCCGGAGGGGCAGGCCAGCCCCAGCATTTT